This T cell receptor (beta chain) was recorded in a study of blood T cell repertoires in COVID-19 (dated by TCRdb to about 2020). As for the study more broadly: Collaborator samples came from the United States, Italy and Spain and covered acute and convalescent phases of COVID-19. The material from the prospective study consisted of cDNA or gDNA derived from T cells, B-cell-depleted T cells, or PBMCs. Sample metadata almost always included a de-identified subject ID, COVID-19 status, age in years and sex. Where available, HLA class I and class II types were obtained from metadata supplied by the sample provider rather than from assay-based typing. Samples came from the ongoing ImmuneRACE study (first 160 participants) plus 1,254 subjects from 6 global collaborators. The repertoires were made available in a free public database intended to serve as a resource for research on the immune response to SARS-CoV-2. Deeply sampled blood TCRbeta repertoires from subjects exposed to, actively infected with, or recovered from COVID-19 were included in the dataset. Broad study findings and their caveats: Clinical and demographic metadata were provided uncurated, with the amount varying by source and participant.

Based on the germline V gene, the CDR1 and CDR2 sequences are ENHRY and SYGVKD. Trimming removed 2 bases from V and 5 bases from J, leaving 12 bases between the germline ends. Taken from cysteine to phenylalanine, the CDR3 has 15 residues. Only the CDR3 part of the read is kept: 45 bases, read in frame from the first base. Note on this clone: The antigen it binds to is not known. The record has no base qualities; no much larger clone is one base away.

Each collaborating institution followed its own protocols to collect whole blood in K2EDTA tubes. For TCRbeta analysis, collaborators shipped samples in one of three forms: frozen whole blood, isolated PBMCs, or DNA extracted from either of those sample types. The immunoSEQ Assay, a bias-controlled multiplex PCR, was used to amplify TCRbeta CDR3 regions from genomic DNA. On the authors' methods: Within the assay, amplification of reference gene primers was used to estimate how many nucleated cells each sample contained. To quantify the absolute abundance of each unique TCRbeta CDR3 rearrangement, sequence reads were collapsed and filtered. For each sample, productive Simpson clonality was calculated as the square root of Simpson's diversity index over productive rearrangements. As stored in TCRdb, this immuneACCESS dataset retains in-frame rearrangements with V and J assigned. A fraction of the clones does not appear; measured against another copy, unresolved V genes explain less than half of the discrepancy, and the remainder lacks a known reason. V and J calls and clone size are as listed in that table; D and trimming were resolved from the DNA. The sample has hundreds of thousands of clones on record, about 88% of them singletons. The ten top clones hold about 0.93% of the sample.

The source material was peripheral blood. The rearrangement joined TRBV10-3 to TRBJ1-4, with a weak D call of TRBD1 (6 bases match). The clonotype was recovered from a man aged 35-49 years with acute or convalescent COVID-19. CDR3 loop: CAISEGGGLNEKLFF. The DNA is TGTGCCATCAGTGAGGGGGGGGGCCTCAATGAAAAACTGTTTTTT.